This T cell receptor beta chain was documented in a study of OX40 agonist ivuxolimab in advanced cancers. Across the whole study: One hepatocellular carcinoma and a couple of cutaneous melanoma patients partially responded.

Trimming removed 5 bases from V and 4 bases from J; junction bases left unmatched: 11. This CDR3 spans 16 amino acids. From germline, CDR1 is SGHTA and CDR2 FQGNSA. This clone came up once. Its target is not known. Overall study results and limits: At doses 0.1 to 3.0 mg/kg, CD4+ and CD8+ clones expanded. Partial responders treated at 0.1-3.0 mg/kg exhibited clonal expansion among the lowest measured. The mean number of expanded clones was higher in CD8+ T cells than in CD4+.

Measured with immunoSEQ multiplex PCR; TCRdb has only the in-frame clones, and not every one. The table records roughly 53,000 clones, roughly 90% of them present only once. This chain connects TRBV7-2 to TRBJ2-5; TRBD2 matches 9 bases. Sequences were derived from CD4+ or CD8+ T cells sorted from blood, sampled in a trial of the OX40 agonist ivuxolimab. This TCR was recovered from an adult with an advanced solid tumor such as melanoma, head and neck, liver or kidney cancer. Here the CDR3 reads CASSRLGLTSGETQYF. CDR3 coding DNA: TGTGCCAGCAGCCGACTAGGGTTGACTAGCGGAGAGACCCAGTACTTC.